Listed below are T cell receptor beta chains from one sample, sequenced in a study of cytomegalovirus exposure and HLA in healthy donors. The method was immunoSEQ multiplex PCR; TCRdb's version includes in-frame clones alone and lacks a portion of them. The table has 100,000 or so clones, around 82% seen once; the top ten hold roughly 5%. The sequenced sample consisted of PBMCs. These receptors were obtained from a man aged 40-55 years in good health and CMV-seropositive. Both conserved end residues are part of each CDR3. The order of the fields is V gene, clone size, J gene, D gene, CDR3 DNA, CDR3 protein. The D gene is left open where the match is weak. The size field is filled for only some rows; it gives once, few, many or a size class.

V: TRBV27; size: NA; J: TRBJ1-2; D: TRBD1; DNA: TGTGCCAGCAGTCCGACAGGGACTAACTATGGCTACACCTTC; CDR3: CASSPTGTNYGYTF
V: TRBV10-3; size: NA; J: TRBJ2-7; D: NA; DNA: TGTGCCATCAGTGAGCCGGGACTCTACACCTACGAGCAGTACTTC; CDR3: CAISEPGLYTYEQYF
V: TRBV5-1; size: NA; J: TRBJ2-7; D: NA; DNA: TGCGCCAGCAGCCCCTCGGGCGGGCCCGACGAGCAGTACTTC; CDR3: CASSPSGGPDEQYF
V: TRBV5-1; size: NA; J: TRBJ1-2; D: NA; DNA: TGCGCCAGCAGCCCTTCAATGCAGGCTAACTATGGCTACACCTTC; CDR3: CASSPSMQANYGYTF
V: TRBV7-6; size: NA; J: TRBJ2-1; D: NA; DNA: TGTGCCAGCAGCACAGGGACAAACAGCTACAATGAGCAGTTCTTC; CDR3: CASSTGTNSYNEQFF
V: TRBV11-2; size: NA; J: TRBJ1-4; D: TRBD1; DNA: TGTGCCAGCAGCCCAGACAGGGATGAAAAACTGTTTTTT; CDR3: CASSPDRDEKLFF
V: TRBV2; size: NA; J: TRBJ2-2; D: NA; DNA: TGTGCCAGCAGTGTGCCGGGGGTGAACACCGGGGAGCTGTTTTTT; CDR3: CASSVPGVNTGELFF
V: TRBV15; size: few; J: TRBJ1-3; D: TRBD1; DNA: TGTGCCACCAGCAGAAGAGGACAGGGGGTCTCTGGAAACACCATATATTTT; CDR3: CATSRRGQGVSGNTIYF
V: TRBV5-1; size: NA; J: TRBJ2-7; D: TRBD2; DNA: TGCGCCAGCACCGGACTAGCGGGGGGGGAGCAGTACTTC; CDR3: CASTGLAGGEQYF
V: TRBV9; size: NA; J: TRBJ1-3; D: TRBD1; DNA: TGTGCCAGCAGCGAGGACAGGGCCTCTGGAAACACCATATATTTT; CDR3: CASSEDRASGNTIYF
V: TRBV6-5; size: NA; J: TRBJ2-1; D: TRBD1; DNA: TGTGCCAGCAGTTACTCGGGACAGAGAGGCAATGAGCAGTTCTTC; CDR3: CASSYSGQRGNEQFF
V: TRBV4-1; size: NA; J: TRBJ2-7; D: NA; DNA: TGCGCCAGCAGCCAAGGGGCAGCGGCTGAGCAGTACTTC; CDR3: CASSQGAAAEQYF
V: TRBV28; size: NA; J: TRBJ2-5; D: TRBD2; DNA: TGTGCCAGCGATAGGGCTAGCGGGAAATTGGGGTACCAAGAGACCCAGTACTTC; CDR3: CASDRASGKLGYQETQYF
V: TRBV23-1; size: NA; J: TRBJ1-5; D: NA; DNA: TGCGCCAGCAGTCAATCTGAGTGCACAACCCTAGCGGGCGATCAGCCCCAGCATTTT; CDR3: CASSQSECTTLAGDQPQHF
V: TRBV5-6; size: few; J: TRBJ2-7; D: NA; DNA: TGTGCCAGCAGCCCCGGACCGGACTACGAGGAGCAGTACTTC; CDR3: CASSPGPDYEEQYF
V: TRBV6-1; size: NA; J: TRBJ2-7; D: NA; DNA: TGTGCCAGCAGTGAAGAGACAACCTACGAGCAGTACTTC; CDR3: CASSEETTYEQYF
V: TRBV5-1; size: NA; J: TRBJ1-3; D: NA; DNA: TGCGCCAGCAGCTTGGGCGGGGGGAGCTCTGGAAACACCATATATTTT; CDR3: CASSLGGGSSGNTIYF
V: TRBV5-1; size: NA; J: TRBJ2-7; D: TRBD1; DNA: TGCGCCAGCAGCTCCGGTCCAACAGGGGGCGTATTGTACGAGCAGTACTTC; CDR3: CASSSGPTGGVLYEQYF
V: TRBV6-1; size: NA; J: TRBJ2-7; D: TRBD1; DNA: TGTGCCAGCAAGGGGAGGGGACAGGGAGACTACGAGCAGTACTTC; CDR3: CASKGRGQGDYEQYF
V: TRBV5-1; size: few; J: TRBJ1-5; D: NA; DNA: TGCGCCAGCAGCTTGACAGGTCTAGGGAATCAGCCCCAGCATTTT; CDR3: CASSLTGLGNQPQHF
V: TRBV9; size: NA; J: TRBJ1-5; D: TRBD1; DNA: TGTGCCAGCAGCGCTGGCGGGGACAGTCGCAATCAGCCCCAGCATTTT; CDR3: CASSAGGDSRNQPQHF
V: TRBV7-9; size: NA; J: TRBJ1-1; D: TRBD1; DNA: TGTGCCAGCAGCGGAGGGACAGGCGTGAACACTGAAGCTTTCTTT; CDR3: CASSGGTGVNTEAFF
V: TRBV5-1; size: few; J: TRBJ2-1; D: NA; DNA: TGCGCCAGCAGCGTTTCACAGGGTTTCGATGAGCAGTTCTTC; CDR3: CASSVSQGFDEQFF
V: TRBV4-1; size: NA; J: TRBJ2-1; D: NA; DNA: TGCGCCAGCAGCCAAGATGGGGGGAGCCACTACAATGAGCAGTTCTTC; CDR3: CASSQDGGSHYNEQFF
V: TRBV18; size: once; J: TRBJ2-1; D: NA; DNA: TGTGCCAGCTCACTTGGGGGCAACTCCTACAATGAGCAGTTCTTC; CDR3: CASSLGGNSYNEQFF
V: TRBV28; size: NA; J: TRBJ2-1; D: NA; DNA: TGTGCCAGCAGTGACACGGGGGAGAATGAGCAGTTCTTC; CDR3: CASSDTGENEQFF
V: TRBV7-3; size: NA; J: TRBJ1-1; D: NA; DNA: TGTGCCAGCAGCCGAGGACTCGGCACTGAAGCTTTCTTT; CDR3: CASSRGLGTEAFF
V: TRBV7-8; size: NA; J: TRBJ2-5; D: TRBD1; DNA: TGTGCCAGCAGCACCGTCCCGGGACAGGGGAGCACAGAGACCCAGTACTTC; CDR3: CASSTVPGQGSTETQYF
V: TRBV6-5; size: NA; J: TRBJ1-1; D: NA; DNA: TGTGCCAGCAGTTACCTAGGAGCTGAAGCTTTCTTT; CDR3: CASSYLGAEAFF
V: TRBV7-9; size: NA; J: TRBJ2-7; D: TRBD1; DNA: TGTGCCAGCAGCTCACAGGGGGCAGAGCAGTACTTC; CDR3: CASSSQGAEQYF
V: TRBV10-3; size: NA; J: TRBJ1-2; D: TRBD1; DNA: TGTGCCATCAGTGGACAGGGGGCAAACTATGGCTACACCTTC; CDR3: CAISGQGANYGYTF
V: TRBV6-1; size: NA; J: TRBJ2-5; D: NA; DNA: TGTGCCAGCAGTGAACCTGAGTACCAAGAGACCCAGTACTTC; CDR3: CASSEPEYQETQYF
V: TRBV18; size: NA; J: TRBJ2-7; D: TRBD1; DNA: TGTGCCAGCTCACCAACCGGGACAGGGGTGAGCGAGCAGTACTTC; CDR3: CASSPTGTGVSEQYF
V: TRBV29-1; size: NA; J: TRBJ2-1; D: NA; DNA: TGCAGCGTTGGAGGGGGCAATGAGCAGTTCTTC; CDR3: CSVGGGNEQFF
V: TRBV29-1; size: once; J: TRBJ1-2; D: TRBD1; DNA: TGCAGCGTTCGAGACAGGGACGCTGGCTACACCTTC; CDR3: CSVRDRDAGYTF
V: TRBV6-1; size: few; J: TRBJ1-3; D: NA; DNA: TGTGCCAGCAGTGGGACAGGAAACACCATATATTTT; CDR3: CASSGTGNTIYF
V: TRBV5-1; size: NA; J: TRBJ2-7; D: NA; DNA: TGCGCCAGCAGCCACGGGGACTACGAGCAGTACTTC; CDR3: CASSHGDYEQYF
V: TRBV10-3; size: few; J: TRBJ1-1; D: TRBD1; DNA: TGTGCCATCAGAGAAGGGGACCCACAGGGGCCAGCTTTCTTT; CDR3: CAIREGDPQGPAFF
V: TRBV20-1; size: NA; J: TRBJ1-2; D: NA; DNA: TGCAGTGCTAGAGACGGCTATGGCTACACCTTC; CDR3: CSARDGYGYTF
V: TRBV5-1; size: NA; J: TRBJ1-2; D: TRBD1; DNA: TGCGCCAGCAGGGGACAGGGAACGAACTATGGCTACACCTTC; CDR3: CASRGQGTNYGYTF
V: TRBV6-1; size: NA; J: TRBJ1-1; D: NA; DNA: TGTGCCAGCACTCGCCTAGCCGGGAACACTGAAGCTTTCTTT; CDR3: CASTRLAGNTEAFF
V: TRBV28; size: few; J: TRBJ1-5; D: NA; DNA: TGTGCCAGCAGTTCCCCAGGCGGGAGTGACAATCAGCCCCAGCATTTT; CDR3: CASSSPGGSDNQPQHF
V: TRBV7-9; size: NA; J: TRBJ2-1; D: NA; DNA: TGTGCCAGCAGCTTATCGACTTACAATGAGCAGTTCTTC; CDR3: CASSLSTYNEQFF
V: TRBV4-1; size: once; J: TRBJ2-7; D: TRBD2; DNA: TGCGCCAGCAGCCAAGCCCCCCTGGAGACTAGCGGGAGGAAGGACGAGCAGTACTTC; CDR3: CASSQAPLETSGRKDEQYF
V: TRBV6-6; size: NA; J: TRBJ1-2; D: TRBD1; DNA: TGTGCCAGCAGTTACGGGACAGGGAGCTATGGCTACACCTTC; CDR3: CASSYGTGSYGYTF
V: TRBV5-4; size: NA; J: TRBJ2-1; D: TRBD1; DNA: TGTGCCAGCAGCTTTCGGGACAGGCACAATGAGCAGTTCTTC; CDR3: CASSFRDRHNEQFF
V: TRBV7-2; size: once; J: TRBJ2-5; D: TRBD1; DNA: TGTGCCAGCAGCCCGAACAGGGGGAAAGAGACCCAGTACTTC; CDR3: CASSPNRGKETQYF
V: TRBV6-1; size: NA; J: TRBJ1-3; D: NA; DNA: TGTGCCTCCCTGAGACAGAGAGGATACACCATATATTTT; CDR3: CASLRQRGYTIYF
V: TRBV2; size: NA; J: TRBJ2-1; D: NA; DNA: TGTGCCAGCACCTCTGGGAGCTCCTACAATGAGCAGTTCTTC; CDR3: CASTSGSSYNEQFF
V: TRBV28; size: NA; J: TRBJ2-7; D: TRBD2; DNA: TGTGCCAGTAGTTTATACGGGCTTGAGACTAGCGGGACCTACGAGCAGTACTTC; CDR3: CASSLYGLETSGTYEQYF
V: TRBV18; size: few; J: TRBJ2-3; D: TRBD2; DNA: TGTGCCAGCTCACCGCTTCAGCGGGGGCGGGGCACAGATACGCAGTATTTT; CDR3: CASSPLQRGRGTDTQYF
V: TRBV18; size: once; J: TRBJ1-1; D: TRBD1; DNA: TGTGCCAGCTCACCGGGACAGGGGGATGAAGCTTTCTTT; CDR3: CASSPGQGDEAFF
V: TRBV30; size: NA; J: TRBJ2-7; D: TRBD1; DNA: TGTGCCTGGAGTCATTCTCAAGGGGGCCGGGACGAGCAGTACTTC; CDR3: CAWSHSQGGRDEQYF
V: TRBV5-1; size: NA; J: TRBJ2-7; D: NA; DNA: TGCGCCAGCAGAGACAGCTCCGTTTGGTACGAGCAGTACTTC; CDR3: CASRDSSVWYEQYF
V: TRBV5-1; size: NA; J: TRBJ2-7; D: NA; DNA: TGCGCCAGCAGCTTCGGAGGGCCGGGCGAGCAGTACTTC; CDR3: CASSFGGPGEQYF
V: TRBV6-4; size: NA; J: TRBJ2-1; D: TRBD2; DNA: TGTGCCAGCAGTGAACTAGCGGGAGGGCCCAGCTATGAGCAGTTCTTC; CDR3: CASSELAGGPSYEQFF
V: TRBV5-4; size: NA; J: TRBJ2-1; D: NA; DNA: TGTGCCAGCAGCTTGGCTCTGACGGAGAATGAGCAGTTCTTC; CDR3: CASSLALTENEQFF
V: TRBV19; size: NA; J: TRBJ1-5; D: NA; DNA: TGTGCCAGTAGTATAGTTATCAATCAGCCCCAGCATTTT; CDR3: CASSIVINQPQHF
V: TRBV7-9; size: NA; J: TRBJ2-7; D: TRBD2; DNA: TGTGCCAGCAGCCCGAGCGGGAGGGATGGCGAGCAGTACTTC; CDR3: CASSPSGRDGEQYF
V: TRBV19; size: NA; J: TRBJ2-3; D: TRBD1; DNA: TGTGCCAGTAGACAGGGGGGAACAGATACGCAGTATTTT; CDR3: CASRQGGTDTQYF